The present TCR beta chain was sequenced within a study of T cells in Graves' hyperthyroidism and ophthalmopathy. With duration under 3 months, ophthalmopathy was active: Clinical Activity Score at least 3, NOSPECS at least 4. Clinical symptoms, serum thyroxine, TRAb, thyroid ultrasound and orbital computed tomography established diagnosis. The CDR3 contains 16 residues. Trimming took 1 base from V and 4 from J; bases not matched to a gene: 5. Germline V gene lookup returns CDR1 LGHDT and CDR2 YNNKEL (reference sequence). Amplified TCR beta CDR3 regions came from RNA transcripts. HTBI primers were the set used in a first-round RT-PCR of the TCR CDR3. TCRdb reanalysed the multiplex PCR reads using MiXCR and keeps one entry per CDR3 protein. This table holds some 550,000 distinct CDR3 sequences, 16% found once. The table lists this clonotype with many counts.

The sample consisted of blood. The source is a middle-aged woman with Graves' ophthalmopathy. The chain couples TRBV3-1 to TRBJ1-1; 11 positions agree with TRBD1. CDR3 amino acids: CASSQGTGGVVTEAFF. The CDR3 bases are TGTGCCAGCAGCCAAGGGACAGGGGGCGTTGTCACTGAAGCTTTCTTT.